Below, 11 T cell receptor beta chains from the same sample are listed, as sequenced in a study of vaccination effects on CD4 cells after COVID-19. Their specific antigens are unknown. TCRdb keeps only in-frame clones here, not all; method: immunoSEQ multiplex PCR. The sample gives about 64,000 clones, 65% to 75% of which show up once; 20% to 25% is in the top ten. Culture proceeded for approximately 9 days, and CD4+ T cells were then isolated. The material was CD4+ T cells from PBMCs cultured without peptide, obtained before COVID-19 vaccination. Receptor source: a human donor who had a prior SARS-CoV-2 infection.

The chain joins TRBV19 to TRBJ1-3; 9 bases are a match to TRBD1. CDR1 and CDR2 from the germline V gene are LNHDA and SQIVND (reference sequence). Trimming removed 7 bases from V and 0 bases from J; junction bases left unmatched: 4. The CDR3 runs 15 residues. The CDR3, as DNA: TGTGCCAGTACCCGGGGACAGGGCTCTGGAAACACCATATATTTT. Its protein product is CASTRGQGSGNTIYF.

This chain uses TRBV7-2 with TRBJ2-7; 8 positions agree with TRBD1. This CDR3 has 13 residues. Trimming cost V 2 bases and J 5 bases; bases outside gene matches: 2. Germline values: CDR1 SGHTA, CDR2 FQGNSA. The CDR3 loop is CASSLQGAHEQYF. CDR3 nucleotides: TGTGCCAGCAGCTTACAGGGGGCTCACGAGCAGTACTTC.

The gene calls are TRBV5-1 and TRBJ2-1; D unclear. The CDR3 has 12 residues. CDR1 and CDR2 (germline): SGHRS, YFSETQ. V gave up 2 bases and J gave up 4 bases, with 4 bases separating them. The CDR3 loop reads CASSFGYNEQFF. The DNA of the CDR3 is TGCGCCAGCAGCTTCGGGTACAATGAGCAGTTCTTC. Based on the CDR3 plus reference TRBV5-1 and TRBJ2-1, the full variable domain is KAGVTQTPRYLIKTRGQQVTLSCSPISGHRSVSWYQQTPGQGLQFLFEYFSETQRNKGNFPGRFSGRQFSNSRSEMNVSTLELGDSALYLCASSFGYNEQFFGPGTRLTVL.

The rearrangement uses TRBV9 and TRBJ2-1; maybe TRBD1 (7 bases). The length of the CDR3 is 16 residues. From germline, CDR1 is SGDLS and CDR2 YYNGEE. Trimming took 4 bases from V and 5 from J, leaving 19 bases between them. CDR3 nucleotide sequence: TGTGCCAGCAGCCCACGCGGGGACAGCTCTCACAATGAGCAGTTCTTC. As protein: CASSPRGDSSHNEQFF.

This chain joins TRBV12-5 and TRBJ2-3; D is unclear. The CDR3 totals 15 residues. Germline-derived CDR1 and CDR2 are LGHNT and FRNRAP. V was pared by 1 base and J by 2 bases, with 10 bases between. The CDR3 coding sequence is TGTGCTAGTGGTTTGGGACTTACCATCACAGATACGCAGTATTTT. It translates to CASGLGLTITDTQYF.

The V call is TRBV18, the J call TRBJ2-4; no reliable D call. Germline V gene lookup returns CDR1 KGHSH and CDR2 LQKENI. This CDR3 is 13 amino acids long. V lost 6 bases to trimming and J lost 1 base, with 7 bases between them. This chain's CDR3 is CASSVLAKNIQYF. Here the CDR3 DNA reads TGTGCCAGCTCGGTTTTGGCCAAAAACATTCAGTACTTC. The whole variable domain, remainder taken from reference TRBV18 and TRBJ2-4, is NAGVMQNPRHLVRRRGQEARLRCSPMKGHSHVYWYRQLPEEGLKFMVYLQKENIIDESGMPKERFSAEFPKEGPSILRIQQVVRGDSAAYFCASSVLAKNIQYFGAGTRLSVL.

This clone was counted only a few times. The chain recombines TRBV12-5 with TRBJ2-3, with unresolved D. CDR3 length: 13 amino acids. The germline V and J ends were trimmed by 6 bases and 0 bases, with 7 bases remaining between them. Germline V gives CDR1 LGHNT, CDR2 FRNRAP. The CDR3 DNA reads TGTGCTAGTGGCCCACCGAGCACAGATACGCAGTATTTT. This translates into CASGPPSTDTQYF.

The chain links TRBV2 to TRBJ1-5; D gene unclear. Germline CDR1 and CDR2: SNHLY and FYNNEI. The CDR3 covers 13 residues. V was cut by 1 base and J by 5 bases, with 6 bases left in between. CDR3: CASSEDLHQPQHF. The CDR3, as DNA: TGTGCCAGCAGTGAAGACCTTCATCAGCCCCAGCATTTT.

This clone was detected many times. This chain uses TRBV7-2 with TRBJ1-2; 7 nucleotides match TRBD1. Trimming took 3 bases from V and 3 from J; bases not matched to a gene: 7. This CDR3 has 15 amino acids. Germline loops: CDR1 SGHTA, CDR2 FQGNSA. The CDR3 nucleotides read TGTGCCAGCAGCTTGTTAGGGACAGTTGACTATGGCTACACCTTC. It yields the protein CASSLLGTVDYGYTF.

The V call is TRBV7-6, the J call TRBJ1-1, with 7 positions matching TRBD1. Trimming took 1 base from V and 3 from J; bases not matched to a gene: 17. This CDR3 has 19 residues. Germline V gene data show CDR1 as SGHVS and CDR2 as FNYEAQ. The CDR3 bases are TGTGCCAGCAGCTTAGTCATAGGGGGGCGAGGACAGGATCACACTGAAGCTTTCTTT. Translation gives CASSLVIGGRGQDHTEAFF.

This clone was seen just once. This chain joins TRBV5-4 and TRBJ2-2, with D unclear. V lost 7 bases and J lost 6, with 13 bases in between. This CDR3 region has 13 residues. Germline assignment: CDR1 SGHNT and CDR2 YYREEE (reference sequence). In DNA, the CDR3 is TGTGCCAGCTCGAGTCTGAATGCCGGGGAGCTGTTTTTT. It is translated as CASSSLNAGELFF.